What follows are 27 T cell receptor beta chains derived from one specimen sequenced in a study of CD8 T cells in ankylosing spondylitis. From the 5' RACE reads, TCRdb called clonotypes with MiXCR, one entry per CDR3 protein. The sample consists of about 160,000 distinct CDR3 sequences, 8.5% to 10% of them appearing once. The sequencing input was blood, either unsorted or a sorted T cell fraction (not recorded which). Receptors were obtained from a female donor with ankylosing spondylitis or in good health (not recorded which).

The table lists this clonotype with many counts. The rearrangement uses TRBV7-9 and TRBJ2-5, with D possibly being TRBD1 or TRBD2 (5 bases each). CDR3 length: 13 amino acids. From germline, CDR1 is SEHNR and CDR2 FQNEAQ (reference sequence). Trimming pared 4 bases from V and 3 bases from J, leaving 9 bases between. The DNA of the CDR3 is TGTGCCAGCAGCTCCCGGGGCGAAGAGACCCAGTACTTC. It yields the protein CASSSRGEETQYF. The variable domain in full, with the rest retrieved from reference TRBV7-9 and TRBJ2-5, is DTGVSQNPRHKITKRGQNVTFRCDPISEHNRLYWYRQTLGQGPEFLTYFQNEAQLEKSRLLSDRFSAERPKGSFSTLEIQRTEQGDSAMYLCASSSRGEETQYFGPGTRLLVL.

This clonotype was counted at least ten times. The chain uses TRBV7-9 and TRBJ2-1, with D unresolved. The CDR3 has 13 residues. CDR1 and CDR2 from the germline V gene are SEHNR and FQNEAQ (reference sequence). Trimming removed 1 base from V and 5 bases from J, with 6 bases in between. The CDR3 here is CASSLGSDNEQFF. The CDR3 DNA follows: TGTGCCAGCAGCTTAGGGTCCGACAATGAGCAGTTCTTC.

This clonotype showed up just a few times. The V and J genes are TRBV12-3 or TRBV12-4 and TRBJ2-3, with a possible D match to TRBD2 (6 bases). Trimming shortened V by 1 base and J by 2 bases, and 10 bases separated the two germline ends. The CDR3 extends over 15 amino acids. The CDR3 bases are TGTGCCAGCAGTTTAGAGGCGGGGATCACAGATACGCAGTATTTT. Translation: CASSLEAGITDTQYF.

V usage is TRBV28 and J usage is TRBJ2-3; 9 bases line up with TRBD2. Germline V gene sequence: CDR1 MDHEN, CDR2 SYDVKM. There are 14 residues in the CDR3. With 6 bases clipped from V and 2 bases from J, the junction kept 3 bases outside the gene matches. The CDR3 coding sequence is TGTGCCAGCAGGTTAGCGGGAGACACAGATACGCAGTATTTT. Translation gives CASRLAGDTDTQYF.

At least ten counts were recorded for this clonotype. In DNA form, the CDR3 reads TGTGCCAGCAGTTTTGTGTGGCCCCCGTACAATGAGCAGTTCTTC. Translation gives CASSFVWPPYNEQFF. The gene calls are TRBV12-3 or TRBV12-4 and TRBJ2-1; no definite D call. V was trimmed by 3 bases and J by 4 bases, leaving 13 bases between them. This CDR3 has 15 amino acids.

V gene TRBV20-1 combines with J gene TRBJ2-3, with 7 bases lining up with TRBD2. The germline gives CDR1 DFQATT, CDR2 SNEGSKA (reference sequence). The CDR3 has 13 amino acids. V lost 0 bases and J lost 10; bases outside the gene matches: 7. CDR3 in amino acids: CSARDSGLPPQYF. CDR3 sequence (DNA): TGCAGTGCTAGAGATAGCGGGCTTCCCCCGCAGTATTTT.

This clonotype was counted at least ten times. The rearrangement links TRBV7-2 to TRBJ2-3; 7 nucleotides line up with TRBD2. Per the germline V gene, CDR1 is SGHTA and CDR2 is FQGNSA. V trimming: 5 bases; J trimming: 5 bases; junction bases outside the gene matches: 10. The CDR3 length is 15 residues. Here the CDR3 DNA reads TGTGCCAGCAGCCTGGTGGGGGGGAGTGGAGATACGCAGTATTTT. Its protein is CASSLVGGSGDTQYF.

This clonotype was recorded many times. The gene calls are TRBV12-3 or TRBV12-4 and TRBJ2-7; D gene ambiguous. V lost 6 bases to trimming and J lost 2 bases, with 8 bases between them. The CDR3 covers 12 residues. CDR3 in amino acids: CASSPNTYEQYF. The CDR3, as DNA: TGTGCCAGCAGCCCGAACACCTACGAGCAGTACTTC.

This chain links TRBV20-1 with TRBJ2-1; D perhaps matches TRBD1 (6 bases). Looked up from germline, CDR1 is DFQATT and CDR2 is SNEGSKA (reference sequence). The CDR3 runs to 15 residues. V was cut by 3 bases and J by 0 bases, with 12 bases left in between. The chain's CDR3 is CSASGGGISYNEQFF. The CDR3 DNA follows: TGCAGTGCTAGTGGGGGCGGCATCTCCTACAATGAGCAGTTCTTC.

This clonotype was seen repeatedly, ten times or more. The CDR3 spells CASSFESTEAFF. The CDR3 nucleotides read TGTGCCAGCAGCTTCGAATCCACTGAAGCTTTCTTT. The chain has TRBV7-9 and TRBJ1-1; D is unclear. The V end was cut by 3 bases, the J end by 4 bases, with 6 bases between. Germline CDR1 SEHNR, CDR2 FQNEAQ (reference sequence). There are 12 residues in the CDR3.

This rearrangement joins TRBV28 to TRBJ2-7; 12 bases agree with TRBD2. This CDR3 has 18 residues. The germline V gene encodes CDR1 MDHEN and CDR2 SYDVKM. V gave up 2 bases and J gave up 0 bases; unmatched junction bases: 8. The CDR3 coding sequence is TGTGCCAGCAGTTTACCGACTAGCGGGAGAGGTGGCTCCTACGAGCAGTACTTC. It yields the protein CASSLPTSGRGGSYEQYF.

This clonotype was detected many times. This sequence joins TRBV7-8 and TRBJ2-1; 11 bases are a match to TRBD2. This CDR3 contains 14 residues. With V trimmed by 4 bases and J by 8 bases, 4 bases remained unmatched. Germline CDR1 reads SGHVS; CDR2 reads FQNEAQ. The CDR3 spells CASSSGLAGHEQFF. CDR3 in DNA: TGTGCCAGCAGCTCTGGACTAGCGGGCCATGAGCAGTTCTTC.

V gene TRBV20-1 combines with J gene TRBJ2-1; 12 nucleotides align to TRBD2. Germline CDR1 reads DFQATT; CDR2 reads SNEGSKA (reference sequence). This CDR3 is 15 amino acids long. The V gene end was trimmed by 3 bases and the J gene end by 8 bases; junction bases not matched to a gene: 8. CDR3 sequence reads: CSARDLAGGPDEQFF. As DNA, the CDR3 is TGCAGTGCTAGGGACCTAGCGGGAGGGCCGGATGAGCAGTTCTTC.

V and J are TRBV5-4 and TRBJ2-1; the match to TRBD2 covers 7 bases. Germline-derived CDR1 and CDR2 are SGHNT and YYREEE (reference sequence). The length of the CDR3 is 15 residues. Unmatched junction bases numbered 8, after V lost 2 bases and J lost 6 bases. The CDR3, as DNA: TGTGCCAGCAGCTTCAAGCGGGAAAGGAGCAATGAGCAGTTCTTC. Translation: CASSFKRERSNEQFF.

This clonotype was seen a handful of times. V gene TRBV24-1 combines with J gene TRBJ2-1; D unresolved. This CDR3 is 15 amino acids long. Germline V gene data show CDR1 as KGHDR and CDR2 as SFDVKD. Trimming took 7 bases from V and 0 from J, leaving 12 bases between them. DNA of the CDR3: TGTGCCACCAGGGGGTCGGAGAGCTCCTACAATGAGCAGTTCTTC. Amino acids: CATRGSESSYNEQFF.

This clonotype was observed a few times. This chain uses TRBV5-8 with TRBJ2-1, with 7 bases that match TRBD1. CDR1 and CDR2 from the germline V gene are SGHTS and YDEGEE. The CDR3 is 14 amino acids. Losses at the gene ends were 7 bases for V and 6 bases for J; bases not matched to a gene: 10. CDR3 DNA sequence: TGTGCCAGCCGTAGGACAGGTTCTTCCAATGAGCAGTTCTTC. Its translation: CASRRTGSSNEQFF. Full variable domain (rest looked up from reference TRBV5-8 and TRBJ2-1): EAGVTQSPTHLIKTRGQQATLRCSPISGHTSVYWYQQALGLGLQFLLWYDEGEERNRGNFPPRFSGRQFPNYSSELNVNALELEDSALYLCASRRTGSSNEQFFGPGTRLTVL.

This sequence joins TRBV11-2 and TRBJ2-7; TRBD2 might be the D (6 bases). Germline loops: CDR1 SGHAT, CDR2 FQNNGV. CDR3 length: 15 residues. V lost 6 bases and J lost 4, with 19 bases in between. The CDR3 sequence is CASREHLGGIYEQYF. The CDR3 nucleotides read TGTGCCAGCAGAGAGCACTTGGGCGGGATATACGAGCAGTACTTC.

This clonotype was seen at least ten times. This chain joins TRBV15 and TRBJ2-1; D is perhaps TRBD1 (5 bases). The CDR3 extends over 12 amino acids. V was cut by 6 bases and J by 6 bases, with 9 bases left in between. Germline CDR1 is LNHNV and CDR2 is YYDKDF (reference sequence). In DNA, the CDR3 is TGTGCCACCAGTTCAGGGTTCAATGAGCAGTTCTTC. It yields the protein CATSSGFNEQFF.

This clonotype has more than one count but fewer than ten. This chain connects TRBV19 to TRBJ2-3; weak D call: TRBD2 (6 bases). Trimming pared 5 bases from V and 0 bases from J, leaving 12 bases between. CDR1 LNHDA and CDR2 SQIVND come from the germline V gene (reference sequence). The CDR3 totals 15 residues. The CDR3 sequence is CASSFSGLSTDTQYF. CDR3 in DNA: TGTGCCAGTAGTTTCAGCGGACTAAGCACAGATACGCAGTATTTT.

This clonotype was detected many times. V usage is TRBV10-3 and J usage is TRBJ1-1; D not certain. The CDR3 consists of 11 residues. The germline V gene has CDR1 ENHRY and CDR2 SYGVKD. The V and J ends lost 10 bases and 1 base respectively, with 7 bases between them. CDR3: CATTENTEAFF. The CDR3 DNA reads TGTGCCACCACAGAGAACACTGAAGCTTTCTTT.

This clonotype was found many times. The chain carries TRBV12-3 or TRBV12-4 and TRBJ2-1; the D is unclear. The V end was cut by 3 bases, the J end by 7 bases, with 13 bases between. This CDR3 region has 14 residues. The CDR3 is CASSLVNQENEQFF. DNA for the CDR3: TGTGCCAGCAGTTTGGTAAATCAGGAAAATGAGCAGTTCTTC.

This clonotype occurred a few times. This rearrangement joins TRBV27 to TRBJ1-2, with D hard to call. The CDR3 extends over 13 amino acids. With 8 bases removed from V and 1 base from J, the gap between germline ends came to 11 bases. CDR1 is MNHEY, CDR2 SMNVEV, per germline (reference sequence). The DNA for the CDR3 is TGTGCCAGCGCCCCCCTCCTTAACTATGGCTACACCTTC. Protein product: CASAPLLNYGYTF.

This clonotype was found a few times. The chain is built from TRBV6-2 or TRBV6-3 and TRBJ2-7; 8 bases map to TRBD1. J gave up 7 bases and V 6 bases, and 5 bases lay outside the gene matches. Germline V gene sequence: CDR1 MNHEY, CDR2 SVGEGT. The CDR3 is 12 amino acids. The chain's CDR3 is CASSRRDREQYF. CDR3 bases: TGTGCCAGCAGCCGACGGGACAGGGAGCAGTACTTC.

This chain uses TRBV6-1 with TRBJ2-1; 9 nucleotides align to TRBD1. The CDR3 has 14 residues. Germline-derived CDR1 and CDR2 are MNHNS and SASEGT. The junction had 9 bases not matched to a gene; V was cut back by 5 bases and J by 10 bases. CDR3 amino acids: CASSQWDRVGEQFF. The CDR3 coding sequence is TGTGCCAGCAGTCAATGGGACAGGGTAGGGGAGCAGTTCTTC.

This clonotype was recorded many times. V gene TRBV12-3 or TRBV12-4 combines with J gene TRBJ1-5, with unresolved D. Trimming left V 3 bases short and J 2 bases short, with 8 bases between. The CDR3 runs 14 residues. CDR3 DNA sequence: TGTGCCAGCAGTTTCACCGGTGGCAATCAGCCCCAGCATTTT. Translating it yields CASSFTGGNQPQHF.

The rearrangement joins TRBV2 to TRBJ2-7, with 8 bases fitting TRBD1. The CDR3 covers 15 residues. The junction had 8 bases not matched to a gene; V was cut back by 4 bases and J by 3 bases. Germline assignment: CDR1 SNHLY and CDR2 FYNNEI. The CDR3 loop is CASSVGGTGYYEQYF. DNA for the CDR3: TGTGCCAGCAGTGTAGGGGGGACAGGCTACTACGAGCAGTACTTC.

The chain uses TRBV11-2 and TRBJ1-2; maybe TRBD1 (5 bases). This CDR3 has 14 amino acids. V lost 1 base and J 6 bases, leaving 12 bases between the germline ends. Germline CDR1 and CDR2: SGHAT and FQNNGV. Here the CDR3 reads CASSLVGGLDGYTF. CDR3 in DNA: TGTGCCAGCAGCTTAGTGGGGGGATTGGATGGCTACACCTTC.